A selection of T cell receptor beta chains follows, all from one sample in a study of control samples from healthy donors and cancer patients. TCRdb's table, derived via immunoSEQ multiplex PCR, lists solely in-frame clones and lacks some. This repertoire shows 95,000 to 130,000 clones, around 87% found once; its top ten account for 0.95% to 1.3%. Source material: PBMCs. The receptors stem from a woman in her forties or fifties with colorectal cancer. The CDR3 runs from the conserved cysteine through the conserved F or W. A D gene is named only where the DNA matches it firmly.

v_gene	j_gene	d_gene	CDR3aa	CDR3nt
TRBV6-6	TRBJ2-5	TRBD2	CASSRGLLAGNQETQYF	TGTGCCAGCAGTCGGGGCCTACTAGCGGGGAACCAAGAGACCCAGTACTTC
TRBV30	TRBJ1-2	.	CAWSRGGGYTF	TGTGCCTGGAGTAGGGGTGGCGGCTACACCTTC
TRBV3-1/TRBV3-2	TRBJ1-1	TRBD1	CASSRWDSPNTEAFF	TGTGCCAGCAGCCGGTGGGACAGCCCGAACACTGAAGCTTTCTTT
TRBV19	TRBJ2-3	TRBD2	CASSLGLAGPIDTHYF	TGTGCCAGTAGTTTGGGACTAGCGGGACCGATAGATACGCATTATTTT
TRBV7-9	TRBJ1-4	.	CASSRTGNFEKLFF	TGTGCCAGCAGCCGCACCGGGAACTTCGAAAAACTGTTTTTT
TRBV5-1	TRBJ2-7	.	CASSENRDEQYF	TGCGCCAGCAGCGAAAATCGGGACGAGCAGTACTTC
TRBV28	TRBJ2-1	TRBD1	CASRPTDRVNEQFF	TGTGCCAGCAGACCTACGGACAGGGTCAATGAGCAGTTCTTC
TRBV4-2	TRBJ2-3	TRBD2	CASMGGSSDTQYF	TGTGCCAGCATGGGCGGGAGTTCAGATACGCAGTATTTT
TRBV25-1	TRBJ2-4	.	CASSDTARNIQYF	TGTGCCAGCAGTGATACAGCGAGAAACATTCAGTACTTC
TRBV19	TRBJ2-5	.	CASSMDREETQYF	TGTGCCAGTAGCATGGACAGAGAAGAGACCCAGTACTTC
TRBV2	TRBJ1-5	TRBD1	CASARPGQGNQPQHF	TGTGCCAGCGCTCGCCCGGGACAGGGAAATCAGCCCCAGCATTTT
TRBV18	TRBJ1-1	.	CASSGGGDDTEAFF	TGTGCCAGCTCCGGAGGTGGGGACGACACTGAAGCTTTCTTT